The source of this TCR beta chain is a study of cytomegalovirus exposure and HLA in healthy donors. Study-wide findings and caveats: A further, later analysis showed that HLA-associated TCR beta chains (compared with equally common others) were more clonally expanded.

In germline, CDR1 is SGHRS, CDR2 YFSETQ. This CDR3 has 12 amino acids. V was clipped by 0 bases and J by 5 bases, with 5 bases between them. The PCR made use of 60 Vbeta and 13 Jbeta primers. This table comes from immunoSEQ multiplex PCR, and its TCRdb copy is limited to in-frame clones, with some not included. The sample has around 250,000 clones; around 80% are singletons. In the case of this clone: As yet, its antigen is unknown.

The clonotype originates from a woman aged 60 to 75 in good health and CMV-seropositive. The chain joins TRBV5-1 to TRBJ1-2; no firm D call. The sample comprised PBMCs. In nucleotides, the CDR3 is TGCGCCAGCAGCTTGGATCCTTATGGCTACACCTTC. It specifies CASSLDPYGYTF.